This T cell receptor (beta chain) was sequenced during a study of blood T cell repertoires in COVID-19. Study overall: The cDNA or gDNA used as material had been derived from T cells, B-cell-depleted T cells, or PBMCs.

The authors' processing: Reference gene primer amplification in the assay estimated nucleated cell counts. TCRdb keeps only in-frame clones here, not all; method: immunoSEQ multiplex PCR. The V and J calls and clone size come from that table; D and trimming were worked out from the DNA. The sample consists of 240,000 or so clones, around 89% of them appearing once. The CDR3 extends over 18 amino acids. The genes are TRBV21-1 and TRBJ2-5; TRBD2, as called in the table, went unchecked against the DNA. TRBV21-1 is reported as a pseudogene. Sequencing was done on a sample of peripheral blood. The receptor comes from a woman aged 40 to 49 who had recovered from COVID-19. The CDR3 loop reads CASSKGSTSGTPQETQYF. CDR3 in DNA: TGTGCCAGCAGCAAAGGCTCGACTAGCGGGACCCCCCAAGAGACCCAGTACTTC.